Presented here are 28 T cell receptor beta chains from one specimen sequenced in a study of blood T cells in healthy people across ages (dated by TCRdb to the mid-2010s). To prepare the library, 5' RACE was applied. The sequencer was an Illumina HiSeq 2500. A second PCR of about 7 to 12 cycles was run with a J-beta primer mix and a sample-barcoded 5' primer. TCRdb took the public reads, trimmed them with fastp at Q25, ran MiXCR for clone calling and kept in-frame beta chains. A single entry per CDR3 protein holds the most common genes and DNA from its merged rows. This sample has under 2,000,000 distinct CDR3 sequences in its table, and 49% of those were observed once. The ten biggest clones cover less than 2.5% of the sample. Sequencing was performed on blood. These receptors originate from a middle-aged woman in good health.

The genes are TRBV2 and TRBJ2-5, with 15 positions matching TRBD2. Germline lookup yields CDR1 SNHLY and CDR2 FYNNEI. The CDR3 has 16 amino acids. V lost 5 bases to trimming and J lost 5 bases; unmatched junction nucleotides: 6. The CDR3 loop is CASSKGLAGGQETQYF. The CDR3 nucleotides are TGTGCCAGCAGTAAGGGACTAGCGGGGGGCCAGGAGACCCAGTACTTC.

CDR3 sequence reads: CSARGLGGEQFF. CDR3 bases: TGCAGTGCTAGGGGACTAGGAGGCGAGCAGTTCTTC. V and J are TRBV20-1 and TRBJ2-1; TRBD2 matches 8 bases. This CDR3 region has 12 residues. Trimming at V came to 3 bases and at J to 10 bases, leaving 5 bases not matched to a gene. CDR1 and CDR2 from the germline V gene are DFQATT and SNEGSKA (reference sequence).

The chain combines TRBV9 with TRBJ2-1; 8 bases align to TRBD1. Unmatched junction bases numbered 12, after V lost 1 base and J lost 12 bases. CDR3 length: 15 amino acids. Germline V gene data show CDR1 as SGDLS and CDR2 as YYNGEE. The CDR3 is CASSVSSGQGTGQFF. The CDR3, as DNA: TGTGCCAGCAGCGTAAGTTCCGGACAGGGTACTGGGCAGTTCTTC.

CDR3 in amino acids: CASSQGSGPRELFF. The CDR3 bases are TGCGCCAGCAGCCAAGGTTCAGGGCCACGCGAGCTGTTTTTT. The chain carries TRBV4-1 and TRBJ2-2, with TRBD1 as a possible D gene (5 bases). Trimming removed 1 base from V and 11 bases from J, with 14 bases in between. The CDR3 has 14 residues. The germline CDR1 and CDR2 sequences are MGHRA and YSYEKL.

This clonotype was picked up one time. This chain links TRBV20-1 with TRBJ2-1; TRBD2 is a possible D gene (7 bases). The CDR3 has 13 amino acids. In germline, CDR1 is DFQATT, CDR2 SNEGSKA (reference sequence). V lost 7 bases to trimming and J lost 7 bases, with 17 bases between them. The CDR3 spells CSVSGGVWNEQFF. The CDR3 region has the DNA TGCAGTGTTTCGGGGGGCGTATGGAATGAGCAGTTCTTC.

The chain is built from TRBV20-1 and TRBJ2-3; 8 bases match TRBD1. Looked up from germline, CDR1 is DFQATT and CDR2 is SNEGSKA (reference sequence). Trimming at V came to 6 bases and at J to 2 bases, leaving 13 bases not matched to a gene. This CDR3 comprises 16 residues. In DNA, the CDR3 is TGCAGTGCGTCTCCCCCCCGGACAGGGTACACAGATACGCAGTATTTT. Its protein is CSASPPRTGYTDTQYF.

The chain couples TRBV4-2 to TRBJ1-6; D may be TRBD1 (5 bases). CDR1 is LGHNA, CDR2 YNFKEQ, per germline. The CDR3 loop spans 15 amino acids. The V and J ends lost 6 bases and 5 bases respectively, with 14 bases between them. This CDR3 reads CASSPRDGNNSPLHF. In nucleotides, the CDR3 is TGTGCCAGCAGTCCCCGGGACGGGAATAATTCACCCCTCCACTTT.

The genes are TRBV27 and TRBJ2-1, with D hard to call. Trimming took off 2 bases at V and 5 bases at J, with 13 bases between the two ends. The CDR3 sequence is 15 residues long. CDR1 and CDR2 (germline): MNHEY, SMNVEV (reference sequence). The DNA of the CDR3 is TGTGCCAGCAGTTTAGATCAGGTACTGGACAATGAGCAGTTCTTC. Protein: CASSLDQVLDNEQFF.

The chain links TRBV20-1 to TRBJ1-1, with D perhaps matching TRBD1 (6 bases). Germline V gives CDR1 DFQATT, CDR2 SNEGSKA (reference sequence). The CDR3 spans 15 residues. Trimming removed 5 bases at V and 3 bases at J, with 19 bases between. CDR3 in DNA: TGCAGTGCTCGATCTCTAGAAGGGGGAGACACTGAAGCTTTCTTT. As protein: CSARSLEGGDTEAFF.

The chain combines TRBV4-3 with TRBJ1-2; no clear D gene. The CDR3 sequence is 14 residues long. The V end lost 0 bases, the J end lost 4 bases, and 9 bases lay between the germline ends. Germline assignment: CDR1 LGHNA and CDR2 YSLEER. CDR3 bases: TGCGCCAGCAGCCAAGATGTGGCAACCTATGGCTACACCTTC. It codes for CASSQDVATYGYTF.

J is TRBJ1-2 and V is TRBV6-6, with no clear D. Germline V gives CDR1 MNHNY, CDR2 SVGAGI (reference sequence). Trimming stripped 7 bases from V and 7 bases from J, with 13 bases between. The CDR3 runs 12 residues. The CDR3 is CASTSDSRGYTF. The CDR3 nucleotides are TGTGCCAGCACGTCCGACTCCCGTGGCTACACCTTC.

The V gene is TRBV9, the J gene TRBJ2-3; 7 bases match TRBD1. Germline loops: CDR1 SGDLS, CDR2 YYNGEE. V shed 2 bases and J 4 bases; nucleotides not matched to a gene: 4. The CDR3 is 14 amino acids. The chain's CDR3 is CASSVRGQADTQYF. The CDR3 nucleotides are TGTGCCAGCAGCGTTAGGGGGCAGGCAGATACGCAGTATTTT. Drawing the rest from reference TRBV9 and TRBJ2-3, the complete variable domain is DSGVTQTPKHLITATGQRVTLRCSPRSGDLSVYWYQQSLDQGLQFLIQYYNGEERAKGNILERFSAQQFPDLHSELNLSSLELGDSALYFCASSVRGQADTQYFGPGTRLTVL.

The chain couples TRBV7-2 to TRBJ1-3; D unresolved. This CDR3 is 14 amino acids long. The germline V gene encodes CDR1 SGHTA and CDR2 FQGNSA. V was pared by 1 base and J by 4 bases, with 8 bases between. This chain's CDR3 is CASSLDRRGNTIYF. DNA of the CDR3: TGTGCCAGCAGCTTAGATCGCAGGGGAAACACCATATATTTT.

The V call is TRBV20-1, the J call TRBJ2-5, with a tentative D call TRBD2 (6 bases). There are 12 residues in the CDR3. Between the trimmed V and J ends, which lost 4 bases and 5 bases, there was a span of 11 bases. Germline CDR1 and CDR2: DFQATT and SNEGSKA (reference sequence). CDR3 sequence: CSAMDAGETQYF. The DNA of the CDR3 is TGCAGTGCTATGGACGCGGGGGAGACCCAGTACTTC.

The chain uses TRBV7-2 and TRBJ2-4; D is uncertain. Between the trimmed V and J ends, which lost 2 bases and 4 bases, there was a span of 9 bases. The CDR3 is made up of 14 amino acids. Germline-derived CDR1 and CDR2 are SGHTA and FQGNSA. CDR3 nucleotide sequence: TGTGCCAGCAGCTTACCCCCGCCAAAAAACATTCAGTACTTC. Translating gives CASSLPPPKNIQYF.

V gene TRBV4-1 combines with J gene TRBJ2-2; TRBD1 agrees at 11 bases. The CDR3 has 15 residues. J gave up 6 bases and V 2 bases, and 2 bases lay outside the gene matches. The germline V gene encodes CDR1 MGHRA and CDR2 YSYEKL. This CDR3 reads CASSQPGQGAGELFF. As DNA, the CDR3 is TGCGCCAGCAGCCAACCGGGACAGGGGGCCGGGGAGCTGTTTTTT.

The table lists this clonotype with a few counts. V usage is TRBV7-2 and J usage is TRBJ1-2, with D possibly TRBD1 on 6 matching bases. The germline gives CDR1 SGHTA, CDR2 FQGNSA. CDR3 length: 13 amino acids. V was trimmed by 5 bases and J by 4 bases, leaving 11 bases between them. CDR3 amino acids: CASSERTAYGYTF. The CDR3 DNA is TGTGCCAGCAGCGAAAGGACAGCCTATGGCTACACCTTC.

The V call is TRBV4-3, the J call TRBJ2-1, with D hard to call. There are 13 residues in the CDR3. V was pared by 0 bases and J by 10 bases, with 10 bases between. Looked up from germline, CDR1 is LGHNA and CDR2 is YSLEER. The CDR3 loop is CASSQDLKREQFF. As DNA, the CDR3 is TGCGCCAGCAGCCAAGATCTCAAACGAGAGCAGTTCTTC.

The CDR3 sequence is CASRKSMTGFNYGYTF. In nucleotides, the CDR3 is TGTGCCAGCAGAAAGAGCATGACAGGCTTCAACTATGGCTACACCTTC. This chain connects TRBV6-1 to TRBJ1-2; a weak D match, TRBD1 (6 bases). From germline, CDR1 is MNHNS and CDR2 SASEGT. The length of the CDR3 is 16 residues. The ends were cut back, 6 bases at V and 2 bases at J, with 19 bases in the middle.

The rearrangement links TRBV12-3 or TRBV12-4 to TRBJ1-5; D might be TRBD1 (6 bases). Trimming shortened V by 2 bases and J by 2 bases, and 16 bases separated the two germline ends. The CDR3 spans 17 residues. DNA of the CDR3: TGTGCCAGCAGTTTAATGGGGGGGCAGGTTGGCAATCAGCCCCAGCATTTT. Encoded protein: CASSLMGGQVGNQPQHF.

The rearrangement joins TRBV28 to TRBJ2-5, with D perhaps assigned TRBD1 or TRBD2 (7 bases each). V lost 6 bases and J lost 0, with 14 bases in between. CDR1 and CDR2 from the germline V gene are MDHEN and SYDVKM. The CDR3 totals 15 residues. The CDR3 nucleotides are TGTGCCAGCAGCTCAGGGGGGGTCAACCAAGAGACCCAGTACTTC. Amino acids: CASSSGGVNQETQYF.

The chain recombines TRBV4-2 with TRBJ1-1, with D uncertain. The CDR3 runs to 15 residues. The germline gives CDR1 LGHNA, CDR2 YNFKEQ. The V and J ends lost 0 bases and 1 base respectively, with 9 bases between them. CDR3 amino acids: CASSQEYGENTEAFF. CDR3 nucleotides: TGTGCCAGCAGCCAAGAATATGGGGAGAACACTGAAGCTTTCTTT.

The chain employs TRBV20-1 and TRBJ1-6, with 10 nucleotides matching TRBD1. The V gene's germline CDR1 is DFQATT and CDR2 SNEGSKA (reference sequence). CDR3 length: 20 amino acids. The trim removed 2 bases at V and 5 bases at J, leaving 18 bases unmatched. Here the CDR3 DNA reads TGCAGTGCTAGACCGGATACCGGGACAGGGGCTCCTTTGGATAATTCACCCCTCCACTTT. Encoded protein: CSARPDTGTGAPLDNSPLHF.

This clonotype was seen only a few times. The chain uses TRBV14 and TRBJ2-7, with 14 bases identical to TRBD2. V lost 5 bases and J lost 6; bases outside the gene matches: 12. There are 17 residues in the CDR3. Germline V lookup: CDR1 SGHDN, CDR2 FVKESK. CDR3 residues: CASSDGKEGLAGAEQYF. CDR3 DNA: TGTGCCAGCAGCGACGGAAAAGAGGGACTAGCGGGGGCCGAGCAGTACTTC.

This chain connects TRBV7-2 to TRBJ2-1, with TRBD1 identical over 8 bases. This CDR3 has 14 residues. Germline V CDR1 and CDR2: SGHTA, FQGNSA. The V gene end was trimmed by 5 bases and the J gene end by 9 bases; junction bases not matched to a gene: 9. In DNA, the CDR3 is TGTGCCAGCAGCGTGATACAGGGGGTCTCTGAGCAGTTCTTC. It codes for CASSVIQGVSEQFF.

V gene TRBV20-1 combines with J gene TRBJ1-5; TRBD1 aligns across 8 bases. The V gene's germline CDR1 is DFQATT and CDR2 SNEGSKA (reference sequence). J lost 4 bases, V lost 6 bases, and 17 bases had no gene match. The CDR3 consists of 17 residues. The CDR3 DNA is TGCAGTGCGCAAGGACAGGGAAACCTTTGGCGGAATCAGCCCCAGCATTTT. As protein: CSAQGQGNLWRNQPQHF.

Concerning this clonotype: The junction does not match germline at one end; this may be a read error. The rearrangement uses TRBV4-2 and TRBJ2-6; no firm D call. CDR3 length: 16 amino acids. CDR1 LGHNA and CDR2 YNFKEQ come from the germline V gene. The CDR3 sequence is CANSQDSVTGANVLTF. CDR3 bases: TGTGCCAACAGCCAAGACTCGGTGACTGGGGCCAACGTCCTGACTTTC.

This chain links TRBV15 with TRBJ2-3; D is perhaps TRBD1 or TRBD2 (5 bases each). Between the trimmed V and J ends, which lost 0 bases and 5 bases, there was a span of 12 bases. This CDR3 is 15 amino acids long. Per germline, CDR1 LNHNV and CDR2 YYDKDF (reference sequence). The CDR3 loop reads CATSRDWTGQDTQYF. DNA for the CDR3: TGTGCCACCAGCAGAGACTGGACTGGACAAGATACGCAGTATTTT.